This T cell receptor beta chain was captured by sequencing in a study of early T cells in non-severe SARS-CoV-2 infection (dated by TCRdb to the early 2020s). Study-level background: Bulk RNA from unsorted whole blood was used for TCR sequencing, so alpha and beta chains could not be paired. The study at large found these results: VDJdb matching was skewed toward anti-spike CD8 responses and likely underestimated virus-specific expansions, missing private and CD4 specificities.

This was a case-control study nested in a cohort of healthcare workers in London, UK, who had nasopharyngeal swab PCR tests and blood samples taken every week. Healthcare workers were enrolled in the week of the UK lockdown, from 23 to 31 March 2020, and were followed every week for up to roughly 15 weeks. A few counts support this clonotype. Its antigen is still unknown. Nothing much larger sits one base from this clone, and base qualities are not available. Library construction relied on 5' RACE. For sequencing, a NextSeq 500 was employed. Unique molecular identifiers were attached to individual cDNA molecules in the TCR library protocol so that sequencing error and PCR bias could be corrected. Both TCR alpha and beta chains were sequenced, and tight co-correlation was observed between alpha and beta sequence abundances in each sample. As for how the authors treated the data: Decombinator V4 was used to perform V gene, J gene and CDR3 annotation of TCR sequences. Expanded TCRs were defined as changing significantly between any two time points under a Poisson model with p below 0.0001. TCR abundances were normalised to the total number of TCRs sequenced in each sample and reported as counts per million. VDJdb, accessed 1 November 2021, was searched for CMV, EBV and SARS-CoV-2 annotated TCRs, excluding TCRs annotated for multiple antigens. The raw public data were reprocessed by TCRdb itself: fastp quality trimming at Q25, MiXCR clonotype calling, in-frame beta chains only. Rows are unified per CDR3 protein, each entry keeping the most common DNA and genes. TCRdb assigned the V and J calls; the authors' analysis was not used. The sample contains 52,000 or so distinct CDR3 sequences, around 12% of them found a single time. In total, the top ten clones hold under 1.5% of the sample.

The clonotype comes from an adult who was a healthcare worker with PCR-confirmed SARS-CoV-2 infection or an uninfected control (not recorded which). Sequencing was carried out using whole blood.

The CDR3 corresponds to CASRLVGGPGTEAFF. The nucleotide sequence reads as follows: TGTGCCAGCCGGCTCGTCGGGGGGCCTGGGACTGAAGCTTTCTTT. The rearranged segments are TRBV6-5 and TRBJ1-1, and possibly TRBD1, on 6 matching bases. At the junction V is shortened by 8 bases and J by 5 bases, with 21 bases in between. Reading from cysteine to phenylalanine, the CDR3 counts 15 amino acids. Of the read, only the CDR3 DNA is kept; its 45 bases are in frame from base 1. Per the germline V gene, MNHEY is the CDR1 and SVGAGI is the CDR2.